A selection of T cell receptor beta chains follows, all from one sample in a study of blood T cell repertoires in COVID-19. Profiling relied on immunoSEQ multiplex PCR, and the TCRdb table lists in-frame clones only, not all of them. The sample gives about 91,000 clones, more than 75% of which show up once; around 5% is in the top ten. Sequencing was performed on peripheral blood. All receptors derive from a woman older than 75 with active COVID-19. The CDR3 runs from the conserved cysteine through the conserved F or W. The D gene is left open where the match is weak. Clone size appears in some rows only: once, few, many, or a class for an expanded clone.

v_call	j_call	clone_size	d_call	cdr3_nt	cdr3_aa
TRBV4-1	TRBJ2-1	NA	TRBD1	TGCGCCAGCAGCCAAGCCTGGACAGGGTACAATGAGCAGTTCTTC	CASSQAWTGYNEQFF
TRBV24-1	TRBJ2-3	NA	TRBD2	TGTGCCACCAGTGATTTGCCGGGGACTAGCCGGAGTAGTACGCAGTATTTT	CATSDLPGTSRSSTQYF
TRBV27	TRBJ2-6	NA	NA	TGTGCCAGCCGGGTAGGGTTGGCGGGAGGGGCCAACGTCCTGACTTTC	CASRVGLAGGANVLTF
TRBV15	TRBJ2-7	NA	TRBD2	TGTGCCACCAGGGGAGACCGGGACTACACCTACGAGCAGTACTTC	CATRGDRDYTYEQYF
TRBV6-2/TRBV6-3	TRBJ2-7	few	TRBD1	TGTGCCAGCAGTTACCCGGGACAGTCTTTGACCTACGAGCAGTACTTC	CASSYPGQSLTYEQYF
TRBV3-1/TRBV3-2	TRBJ2-5	NA	TRBD2	TGTGCCAGCAGCCAAGATCCCTCACTAGCGCCGTACCAAGAGACCCAGTACTTC	CASSQDPSLAPYQETQYF
TRBV5-1	TRBJ1-1	NA	NA	TGCGCCAGCAGCCGACAGAACCCGAACACTGAAGCTTTCTTT	CASSRQNPNTEAFF
TRBV19	TRBJ2-7	NA	TRBD1	TGTGCCAGTAGTATGGGCGGAGGACAGGGGTTCCACGAGCAGTACTTC	CASSMGGGQGFHEQYF
TRBV7-8	TRBJ1-5	once	TRBD1	TGTGCCAGCAGCTCCGACAGGGTGTCGGGCCAGCCCCAGCATTTT	CASSSDRVSGQPQHF
TRBV19	TRBJ2-7	NA	TRBD2	TGTGCCAGTAGCCTCACGGGGGGGTACGAGCAGTACTTC	CASSLTGGYEQYF
TRBV10-3	TRBJ2-7	NA	TRBD2	TGTGCCATCAGCGCCGCTAGCGGGGCCTCCTACGAGCAGTACTTC	CAISAASGASYEQYF
TRBV1	TRBJ1-4	NA	NA	TGCACCAGCAGGGGACTTACCCCCGAAAAACTGTTTTTT	CTSRGLTPEKLFF
TRBV7-3	TRBJ2-1	NA	TRBD2	TGTGCCAGCAGCCTTTCAGCGGGAGCGGCAGTCAATGAGCAGTTCTTC	CASSLSAGAAVNEQFF
TRBV11-3	TRBJ1-6	NA	NA	TGTGCCAGCAGCTCGGGTGAGCAAAATTCACCCCTCCACTTT	CASSSGEQNSPLHF